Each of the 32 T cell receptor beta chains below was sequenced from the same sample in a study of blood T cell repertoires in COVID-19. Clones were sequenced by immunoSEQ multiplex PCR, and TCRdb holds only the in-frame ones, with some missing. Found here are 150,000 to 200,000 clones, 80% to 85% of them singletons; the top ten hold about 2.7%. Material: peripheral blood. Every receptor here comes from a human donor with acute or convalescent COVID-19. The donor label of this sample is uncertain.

CDR3 bases: TGTGCCAGCAGGTCCACCCGGGGGGGGGCCTATGGCTACACCTTC. Its translation is CASRSTRGGAYGYTF. This chain links TRBV27 with TRBJ1-2; D is perhaps TRBD1 (6 bases). The CDR3 spans 15 residues. Trimming took off 6 bases at V and 4 bases at J, with 18 bases between the two ends. From germline, CDR1 is MNHEY and CDR2 SMNVEV (reference sequence).

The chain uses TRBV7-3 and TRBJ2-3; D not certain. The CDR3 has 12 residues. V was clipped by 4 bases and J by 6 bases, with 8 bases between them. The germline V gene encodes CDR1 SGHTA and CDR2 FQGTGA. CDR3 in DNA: TGTGCCAGCAGCTACACTAAGGATACGCAGTATTTT. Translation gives CASSYTKDTQYF.

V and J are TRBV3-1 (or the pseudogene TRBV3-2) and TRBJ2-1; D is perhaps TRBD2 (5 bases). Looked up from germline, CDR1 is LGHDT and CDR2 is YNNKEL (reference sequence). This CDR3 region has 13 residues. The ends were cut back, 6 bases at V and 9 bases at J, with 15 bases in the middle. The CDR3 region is CASRNKRAGEQFF. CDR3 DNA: TGTGCCAGCAGGAATAAACGGGCGGGTGAGCAGTTCTTC.

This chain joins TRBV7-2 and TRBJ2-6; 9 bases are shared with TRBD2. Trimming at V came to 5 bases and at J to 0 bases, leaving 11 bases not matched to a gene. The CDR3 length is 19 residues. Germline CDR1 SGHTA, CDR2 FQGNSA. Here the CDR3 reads CASSPRGLAGISGANVLTF. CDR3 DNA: TGTGCCAGCAGCCCCAGGGGCCTAGCGGGAATCTCTGGGGCCAACGTCCTGACTTTC.

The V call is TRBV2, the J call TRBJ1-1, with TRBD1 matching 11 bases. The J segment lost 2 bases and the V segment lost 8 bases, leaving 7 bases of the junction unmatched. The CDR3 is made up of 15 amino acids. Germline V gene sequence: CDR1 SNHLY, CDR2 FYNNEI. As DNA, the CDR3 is TGTGCCAGCGGCGGGGACAGGGGGTTTAACACTGAAGCTTTCTTT. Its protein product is CASGGDRGFNTEAFF.

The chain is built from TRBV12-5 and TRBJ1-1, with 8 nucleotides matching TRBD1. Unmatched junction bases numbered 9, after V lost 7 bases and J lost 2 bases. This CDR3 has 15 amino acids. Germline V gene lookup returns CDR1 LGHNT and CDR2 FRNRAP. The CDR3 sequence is CASVRDRRFNTEAFF. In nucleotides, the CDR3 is TGTGCTAGTGTTCGGGACAGGCGTTTTAACACTGAAGCTTTCTTT. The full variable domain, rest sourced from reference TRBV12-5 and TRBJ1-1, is DARVTQTPRHKVTEMGQEVTMRCQPILGHNTVFWYRQTMMQGLELLAYFRNRAPLDDSGMPKDRFSAEMPDATLATLKIQPSEPRDSAVYFCASVRDRRFNTEAFFGQGTRLTVV.

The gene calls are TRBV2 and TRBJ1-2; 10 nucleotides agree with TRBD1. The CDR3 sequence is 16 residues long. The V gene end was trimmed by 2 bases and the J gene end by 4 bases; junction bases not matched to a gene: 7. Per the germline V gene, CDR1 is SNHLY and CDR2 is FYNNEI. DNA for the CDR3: TGTGCCAGCAGTGAAAATCCGGGACAGGGGACCTATGGCTACACCTTC. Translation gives CASSENPGQGTYGYTF. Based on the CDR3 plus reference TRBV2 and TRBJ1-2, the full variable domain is EPEVTQTPSHQVTQMGQEVILRCVPISNHLYFYWYRQILGQKVEFLVSFYNNEISEKSEIFDDQFSVERPDGSNFTLKIRSTKLEDSAMYFCASSENPGQGTYGYTFGSGTRLTVV.

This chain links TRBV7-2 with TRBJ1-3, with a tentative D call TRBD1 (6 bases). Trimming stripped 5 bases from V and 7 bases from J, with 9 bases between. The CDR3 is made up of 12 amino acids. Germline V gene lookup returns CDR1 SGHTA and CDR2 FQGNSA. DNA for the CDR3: TGTGCCAGCAGCCCTCAGGGGAACACCATATATTTT. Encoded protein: CASSPQGNTIYF. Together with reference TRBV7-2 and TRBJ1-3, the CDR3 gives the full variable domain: GAGVSQSPSNKVTEKGKDVELRCDPISGHTALYWYRQSLGQGLEFLIYFQGNSAPDKSGLPSDRFSAERTGGSVSTLTIQRTQQEDSAVYLCASSPQGNTIYFGEGSWLTVV.

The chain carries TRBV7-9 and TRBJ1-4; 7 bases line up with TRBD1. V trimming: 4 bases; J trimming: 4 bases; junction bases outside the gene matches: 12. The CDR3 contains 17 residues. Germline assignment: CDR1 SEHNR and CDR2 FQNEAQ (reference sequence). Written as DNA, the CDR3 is TGTGCCAGCAGCTCCCAGGGGGGCCAGGGGATTAATGAAAAACTGTTTTTT. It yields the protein CASSSQGGQGINEKLFF.

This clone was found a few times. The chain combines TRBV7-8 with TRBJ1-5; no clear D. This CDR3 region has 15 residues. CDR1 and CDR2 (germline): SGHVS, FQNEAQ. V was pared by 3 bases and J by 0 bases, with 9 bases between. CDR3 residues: CASSLRPGSNQPQHF. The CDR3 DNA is TGTGCCAGCAGCTTGCGGCCTGGTAGCAATCAGCCCCAGCATTTT. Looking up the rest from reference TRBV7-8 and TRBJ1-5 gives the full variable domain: GAGVSQSPRYKVAKRGQDVALRCDPISGHVSLFWYQQALGQGPEFLTYFQNEAQLDKSGLPSDRFFAERPEGSVSTLKIQRTQQEDSAVYLCASSLRPGSNQPQHFGDGTRLSIL.

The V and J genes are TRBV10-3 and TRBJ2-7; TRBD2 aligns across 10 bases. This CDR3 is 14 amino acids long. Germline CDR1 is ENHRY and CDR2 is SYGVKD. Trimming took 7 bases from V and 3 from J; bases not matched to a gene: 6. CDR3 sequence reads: CAIKTSGEGYEQYF. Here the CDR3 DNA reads TGTGCCATCAAAACTAGCGGGGAGGGCTACGAGCAGTACTTC.

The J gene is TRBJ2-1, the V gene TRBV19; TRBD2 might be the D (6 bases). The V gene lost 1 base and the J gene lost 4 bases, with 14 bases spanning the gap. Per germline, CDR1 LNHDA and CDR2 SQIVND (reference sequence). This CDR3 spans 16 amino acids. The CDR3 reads CASSIVGTSRYNEQFF. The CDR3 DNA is TGTGCCAGTAGTATAGTAGGGACTTCCCGGTACAATGAGCAGTTCTTC.

This CDR3 reads CASRIVAGQNYGYTF. The CDR3 DNA is TGTGCCAGCAGGATAGTGGCAGGGCAGAACTATGGCTACACCTTC. The rearrangement uses TRBV2 and TRBJ1-2; a possible D gene is TRBD1 (5 bases). V gave up 6 bases and J gave up 2 bases, with 16 bases separating them. Germline-derived CDR1 and CDR2 are SNHLY and FYNNEI. The length of the CDR3 is 15 residues. The full variable domain, completed using reference TRBV2 and TRBJ1-2, is EPEVTQTPSHQVTQMGQEVILRCVPISNHLYFYWYRQILGQKVEFLVSFYNNEISEKSEIFDDQFSVERPDGSNFTLKIRSTKLEDSAMYFCASRIVAGQNYGYTFGSGTRLTVV.

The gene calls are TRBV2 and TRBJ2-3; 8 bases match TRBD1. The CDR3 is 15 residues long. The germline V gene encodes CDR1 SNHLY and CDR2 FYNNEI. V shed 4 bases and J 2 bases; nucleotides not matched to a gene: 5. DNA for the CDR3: TGTGCCAGCAGTGCACGACAGGGGTCCACAGATACGCAGTATTTT. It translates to CASSARQGSTDTQYF.

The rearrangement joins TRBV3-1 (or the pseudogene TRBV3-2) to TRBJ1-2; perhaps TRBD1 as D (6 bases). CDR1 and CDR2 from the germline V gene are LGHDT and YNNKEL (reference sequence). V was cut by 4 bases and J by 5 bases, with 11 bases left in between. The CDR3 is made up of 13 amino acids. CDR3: CASSPSDRYGYTF. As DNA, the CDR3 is TGTGCCAGCAGCCCCTCGGACAGATATGGCTACACCTTC.

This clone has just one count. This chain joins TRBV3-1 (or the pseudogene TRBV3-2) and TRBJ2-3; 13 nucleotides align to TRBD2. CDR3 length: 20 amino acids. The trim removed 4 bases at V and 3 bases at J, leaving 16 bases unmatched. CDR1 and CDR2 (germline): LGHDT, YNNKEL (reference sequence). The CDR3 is CASSLDTGTSGKVRTDTQYF. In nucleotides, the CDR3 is TGTGCCAGCAGCCTCGATACCGGGACTAGCGGGAAGGTTAGAACAGATACGCAGTATTTT.

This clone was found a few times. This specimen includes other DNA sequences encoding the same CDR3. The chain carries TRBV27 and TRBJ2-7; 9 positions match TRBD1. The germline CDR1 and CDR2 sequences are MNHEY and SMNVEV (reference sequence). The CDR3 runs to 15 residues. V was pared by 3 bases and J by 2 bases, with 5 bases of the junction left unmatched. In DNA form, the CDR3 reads TGTGCCAGCAGTTTTGGAGGACAGGGGACCTACGAGCAGTACTTC. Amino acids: CASSFGGQGTYEQYF.

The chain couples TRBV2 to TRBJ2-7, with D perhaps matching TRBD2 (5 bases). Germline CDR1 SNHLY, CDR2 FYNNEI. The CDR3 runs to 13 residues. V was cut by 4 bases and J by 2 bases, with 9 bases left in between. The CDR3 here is CASSGESTYEQYF. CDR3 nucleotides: TGTGCCAGCAGTGGGGAGAGTACCTACGAGCAGTACTTC.

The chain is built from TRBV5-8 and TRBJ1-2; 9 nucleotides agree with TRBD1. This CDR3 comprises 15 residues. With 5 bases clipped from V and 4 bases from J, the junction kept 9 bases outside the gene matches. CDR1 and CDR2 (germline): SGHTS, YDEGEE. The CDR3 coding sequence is TGTGCCAGCAGGCATACAGGGGGCGCGGTCTATGGCTACACCTTC. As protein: CASRHTGGAVYGYTF. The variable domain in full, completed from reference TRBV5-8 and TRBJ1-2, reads EAGVTQSPTHLIKTRGQQATLRCSPISGHTSVYWYQQALGLGLQFLLWYDEGEERNRGNFPPRFSGRQFPNYSSELNVNALELEDSALYLCASRHTGGAVYGYTFGSGTRLTVV.

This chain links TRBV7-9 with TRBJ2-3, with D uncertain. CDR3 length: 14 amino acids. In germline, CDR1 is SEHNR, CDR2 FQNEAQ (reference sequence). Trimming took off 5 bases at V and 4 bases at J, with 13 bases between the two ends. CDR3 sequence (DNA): TGTGCCAGCAGCCCCGGTGGCGCGGCAGATACGCAGTATTTT. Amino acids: CASSPGGAADTQYF. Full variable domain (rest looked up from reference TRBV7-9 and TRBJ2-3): DTGVSQNPRHKITKRGQNVTFRCDPISEHNRLYWYRQTLGQGPEFLTYFQNEAQLEKSRLLSDRFSAERPKGSFSTLEIQRTEQGDSAMYLCASSPGGAADTQYFGPGTRLTVL.

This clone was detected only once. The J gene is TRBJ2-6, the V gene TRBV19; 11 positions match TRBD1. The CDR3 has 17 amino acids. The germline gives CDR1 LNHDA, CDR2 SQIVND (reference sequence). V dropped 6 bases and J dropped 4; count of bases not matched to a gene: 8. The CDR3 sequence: CASSWDRGFGGANVLTF. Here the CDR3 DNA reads TGTGCCAGTAGCTGGGACAGGGGGTTCGGAGGGGCCAACGTCCTGACTTTC. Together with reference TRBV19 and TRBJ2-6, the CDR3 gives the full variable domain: DGGITQSPKYLFRKEGQNVTLSCEQNLNHDAMYWYRQDPGQGLRLIYYSQIVNDFQKGDIAEGYSVSREKKESFPLTVTSAQKNPTAFYLCASSWDRGFGGANVLTFGAGSRLTVL.

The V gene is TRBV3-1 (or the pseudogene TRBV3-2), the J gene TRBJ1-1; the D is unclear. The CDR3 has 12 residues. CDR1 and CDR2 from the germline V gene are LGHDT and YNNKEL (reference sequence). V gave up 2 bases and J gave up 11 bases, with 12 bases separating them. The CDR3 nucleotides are TGTGCCAGCAGCCAATGGGGAGGAATGGCTTTCTTT. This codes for CASSQWGGMAFF.

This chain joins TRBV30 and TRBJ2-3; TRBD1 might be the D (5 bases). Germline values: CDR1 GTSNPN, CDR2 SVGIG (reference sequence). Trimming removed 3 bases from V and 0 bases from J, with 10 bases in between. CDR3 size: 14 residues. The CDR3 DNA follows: TGTGCCTGGAGCCGACAGTCTAGCACAGATACGCAGTATTTT. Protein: CAWSRQSSTDTQYF.

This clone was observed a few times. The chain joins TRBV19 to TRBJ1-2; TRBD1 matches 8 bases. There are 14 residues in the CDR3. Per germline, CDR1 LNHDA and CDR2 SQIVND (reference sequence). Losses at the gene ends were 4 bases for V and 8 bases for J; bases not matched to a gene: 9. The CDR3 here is CASSRQGPPEGYTF. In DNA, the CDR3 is TGTGCCAGTAGTAGACAGGGGCCTCCGGAAGGCTACACCTTC.

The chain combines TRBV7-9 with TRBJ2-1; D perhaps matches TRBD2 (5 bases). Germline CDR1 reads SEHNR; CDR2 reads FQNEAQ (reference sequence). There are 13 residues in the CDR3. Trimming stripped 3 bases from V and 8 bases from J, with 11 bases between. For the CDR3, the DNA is TGTGCCAGCAGCTTGGGGAGTTGGGATGAGCAGTTCTTC. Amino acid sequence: CASSLGSWDEQFF.

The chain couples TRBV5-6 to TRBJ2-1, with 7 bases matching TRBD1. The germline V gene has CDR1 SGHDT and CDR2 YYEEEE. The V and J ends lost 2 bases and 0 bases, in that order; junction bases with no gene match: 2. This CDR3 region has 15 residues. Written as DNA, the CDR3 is TGTGCCAGCAGCTTTGGACAGGTCTCCTACAATGAGCAGTTCTTC. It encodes CASSFGQVSYNEQFF. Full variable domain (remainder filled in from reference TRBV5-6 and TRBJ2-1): DAGVTQSPTHLIKTRGQQVTLRCSPKSGHDTVSWYQQALGQGPQFIFQYYEEEERQRGNFPDRFSGHQFPNYSSELNVNALLLGDSALYLCASSFGQVSYNEQFFGPGTRLTVL.

The CDR3 region is CASSLKSSYEQYF. The CDR3 bases are TGTGCCAGCTCGCTCAAGAGCTCCTACGAGCAGTACTTC. The chain carries TRBV18 and TRBJ2-7; the D is unclear. Germline V gives CDR1 KGHSH, CDR2 LQKENI. V was clipped by 6 bases and J by 0 bases, with 9 bases between them. This CDR3 is 13 amino acids long.

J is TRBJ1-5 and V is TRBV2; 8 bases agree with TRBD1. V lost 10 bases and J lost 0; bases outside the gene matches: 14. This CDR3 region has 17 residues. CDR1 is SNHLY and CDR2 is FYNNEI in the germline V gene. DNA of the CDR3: TGTGCCACCACTTTCCCGGGACAGGAGTATAGCAATCAGCCCCAGCATTTT. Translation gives CATTFPGQEYSNQPQHF. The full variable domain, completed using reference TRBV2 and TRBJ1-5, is EPEVTQTPSHQVTQMGQEVILRCVPISNHLYFYWYRQILGQKVEFLVSFYNNEISEKSEIFDDQFSVERPDGSNFTLKIRSTKLEDSAMYFCATTFPGQEYSNQPQHFGDGTRLSIL.

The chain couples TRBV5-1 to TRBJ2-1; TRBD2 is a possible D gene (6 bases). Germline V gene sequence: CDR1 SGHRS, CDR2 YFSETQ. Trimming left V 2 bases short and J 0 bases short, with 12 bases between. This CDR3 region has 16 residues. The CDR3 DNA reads TGCGCCAGCAGCTTTGCACTAGCCGGCTCCTACAATGAGCAGTTCTTC. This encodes CASSFALAGSYNEQFF.

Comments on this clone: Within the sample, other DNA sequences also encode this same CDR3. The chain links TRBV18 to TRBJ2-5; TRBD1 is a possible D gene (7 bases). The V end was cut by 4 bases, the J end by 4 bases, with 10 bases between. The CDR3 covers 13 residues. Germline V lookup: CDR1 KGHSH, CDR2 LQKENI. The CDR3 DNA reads TGTGCCAGCTCACGCCAGGGGGGAGAGACCCAGTACTTC. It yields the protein CASSRQGGETQYF.

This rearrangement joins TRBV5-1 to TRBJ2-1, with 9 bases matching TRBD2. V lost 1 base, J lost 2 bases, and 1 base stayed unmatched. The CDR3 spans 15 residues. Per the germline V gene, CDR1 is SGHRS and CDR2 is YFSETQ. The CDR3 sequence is CASSLRLAAYNEQFF. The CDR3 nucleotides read TGCGCCAGCAGCTTGAGACTAGCGGCCTACAATGAGCAGTTCTTC.

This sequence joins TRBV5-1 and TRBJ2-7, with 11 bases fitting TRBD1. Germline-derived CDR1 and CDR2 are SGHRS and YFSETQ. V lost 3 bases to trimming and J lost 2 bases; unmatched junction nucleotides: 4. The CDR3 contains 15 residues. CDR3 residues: CASSSGGQGAYEQYF. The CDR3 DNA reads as TGCGCCAGCAGCTCGGGGGGACAGGGGGCCTACGAGCAGTACTTC.